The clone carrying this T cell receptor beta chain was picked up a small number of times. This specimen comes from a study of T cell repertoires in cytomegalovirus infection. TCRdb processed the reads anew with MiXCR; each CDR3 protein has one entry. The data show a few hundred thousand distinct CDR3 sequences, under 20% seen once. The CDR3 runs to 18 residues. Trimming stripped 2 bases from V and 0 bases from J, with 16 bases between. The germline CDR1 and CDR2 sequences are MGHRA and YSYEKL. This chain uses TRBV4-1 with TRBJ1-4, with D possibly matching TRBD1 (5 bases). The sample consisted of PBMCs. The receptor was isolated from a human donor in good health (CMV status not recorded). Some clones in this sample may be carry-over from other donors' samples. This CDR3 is CASSQSSGTMTTNEKLFF. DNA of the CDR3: TGCGCCAGCAGCCAATCTTCCGGGACCATGACAACTAATGAAAAACTGTTTTTT.